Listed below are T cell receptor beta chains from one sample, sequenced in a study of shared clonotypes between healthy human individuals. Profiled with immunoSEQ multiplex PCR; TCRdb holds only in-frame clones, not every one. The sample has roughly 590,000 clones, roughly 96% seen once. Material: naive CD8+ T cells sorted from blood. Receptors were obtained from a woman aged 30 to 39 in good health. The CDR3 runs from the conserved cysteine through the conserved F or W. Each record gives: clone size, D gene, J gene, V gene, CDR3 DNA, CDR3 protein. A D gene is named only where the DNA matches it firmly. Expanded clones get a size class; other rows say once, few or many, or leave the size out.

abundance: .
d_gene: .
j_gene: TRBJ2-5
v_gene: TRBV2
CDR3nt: TGTGCCAGCAGTGGTAGGCAGGGGCAAGAGACCCAGTACTTC
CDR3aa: CASSGRQGQETQYF

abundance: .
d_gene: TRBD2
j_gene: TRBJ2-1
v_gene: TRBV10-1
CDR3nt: TGCGCCAGCAGTGAGTCCTTGCGGGAGGGCGCGCAGTTCTTC
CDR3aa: CASSESLREGAQFF

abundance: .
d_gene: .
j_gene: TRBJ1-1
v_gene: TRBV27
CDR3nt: TGTGCCAGCAGTATCCAGACAGGAGAGAACACTGAAGCTTTCTTT
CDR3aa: CASSIQTGENTEAFF

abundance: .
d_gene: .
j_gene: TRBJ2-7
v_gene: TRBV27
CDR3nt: TGTGCCAGCAGTACAACGGGAAGCTCCTACGAGCAGTACTTC
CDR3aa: CASSTTGSSYEQYF

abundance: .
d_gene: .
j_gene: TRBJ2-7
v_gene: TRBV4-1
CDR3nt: TGCGCCAGCAGCTTGGGTACGGACGCCGCCTGGCAGTACTTC
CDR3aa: CASSLGTDAAWQYF

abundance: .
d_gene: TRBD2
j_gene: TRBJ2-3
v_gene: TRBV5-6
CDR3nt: TGTGCCAGCAGCTGGAATAGCGGGAAAACAGATACGCAGTATTTT
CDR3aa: CASSWNSGKTDTQYF

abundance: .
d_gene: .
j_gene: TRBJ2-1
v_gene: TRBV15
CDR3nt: TGTGCCACCAGCAGGCGAAGGTACGAGCAGTTCTTC
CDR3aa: CATSRRRYEQFF

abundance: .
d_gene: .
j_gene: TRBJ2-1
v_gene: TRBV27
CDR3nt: TGTGCCAGCAGTTTAGGGGTCGCGGGACTCTACAATGAGCAGTTCTTC
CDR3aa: CASSLGVAGLYNEQFF

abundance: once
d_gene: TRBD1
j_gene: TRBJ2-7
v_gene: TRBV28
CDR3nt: TGTGCCAGCAGACTGCCGGGACAGGGATCCTACGAGCAGTACTTC
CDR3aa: CASRLPGQGSYEQYF

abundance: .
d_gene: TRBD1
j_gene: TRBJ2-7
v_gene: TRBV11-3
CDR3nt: TGTGCCAGCAGCTTAACAGGGGCCTACGAGCAGTACTTC
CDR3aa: CASSLTGAYEQYF

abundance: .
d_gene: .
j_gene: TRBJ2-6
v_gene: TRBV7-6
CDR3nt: TGTGCCAGCAGCTTGGTTGGAGCAGGGAACTCTGGGGCCAACGTCCTGACTTTC
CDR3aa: CASSLVGAGNSGANVLTF

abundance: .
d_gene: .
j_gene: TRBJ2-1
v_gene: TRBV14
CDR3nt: TGTGCCAGCAGCCCCAGGGGAGCCTACAATGAGCAGTTCTTC
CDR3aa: CASSPRGAYNEQFF

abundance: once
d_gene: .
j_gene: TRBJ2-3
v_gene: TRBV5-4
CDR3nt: TGTGCCAGCAGCACCGGGACTAGCACAGATACGCAGTATTTT
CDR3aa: CASSTGTSTDTQYF

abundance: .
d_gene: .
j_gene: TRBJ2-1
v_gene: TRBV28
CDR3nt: TGTGCCAGCAGCCCTTATAGCGGATCCTCCTACAATGAGCAGTTCTTC
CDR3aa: CASSPYSGSSYNEQFF

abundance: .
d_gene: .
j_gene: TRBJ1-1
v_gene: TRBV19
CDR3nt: TGTGCCAGTGGACAGACGAACACTGAAGCTTTCTTT
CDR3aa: CASGQTNTEAFF

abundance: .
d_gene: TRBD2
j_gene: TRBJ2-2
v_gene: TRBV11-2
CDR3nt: TGTGCCAGCAGCCCCAAGACTAGCGGGAGGCCTAACACCGGGGAGCTGTTTTTT
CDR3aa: CASSPKTSGRPNTGELFF

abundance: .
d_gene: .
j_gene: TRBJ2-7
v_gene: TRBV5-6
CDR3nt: TGTGCCAGCAGCCCGGGACGGTGGCTCTCCTACGAGCAGTACTTC
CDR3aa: CASSPGRWLSYEQYF

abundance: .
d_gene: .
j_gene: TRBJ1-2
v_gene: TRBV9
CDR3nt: TGTGCCAGCAGCGGGCTCAGGACCGCCGGCTATGGCTACACCTTC
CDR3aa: CASSGLRTAGYGYTF

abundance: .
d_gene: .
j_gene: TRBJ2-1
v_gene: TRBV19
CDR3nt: TGTGCCAGTACCTATTACAATGAGCAGTTCTTC
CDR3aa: CASTYYNEQFF

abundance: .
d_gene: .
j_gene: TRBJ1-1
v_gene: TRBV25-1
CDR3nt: TGTGCCAGCAGTGGGACCAGCCTATTCTCGGCTGAAGCTTTCTTT
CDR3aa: CASSGTSLFSAEAFF

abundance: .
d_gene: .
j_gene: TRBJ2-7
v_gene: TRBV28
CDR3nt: TGTGCCAGCAGTTTAGGCACAGGGACAACCTACGAGCAGTACTTC
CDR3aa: CASSLGTGTTYEQYF

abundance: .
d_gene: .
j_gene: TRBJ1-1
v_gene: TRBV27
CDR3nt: TGTGCCAGCAGTTTATTCCCTTTAGGGGGCACTGAAGCTTTCTTT
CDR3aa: CASSLFPLGGTEAFF

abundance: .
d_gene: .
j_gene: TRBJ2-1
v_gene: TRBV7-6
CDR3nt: TGTGCCAGCAGCAAAGGACCGGGCCCCTTTGAGTTCTTC
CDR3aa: CASSKGPGPFEFF

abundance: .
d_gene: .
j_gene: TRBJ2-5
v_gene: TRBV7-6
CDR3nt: TGTGCCAGCAGCTTAGCTAGGTCGGCAGGGGGGGAGACCCAGTACTTC
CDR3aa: CASSLARSAGGETQYF

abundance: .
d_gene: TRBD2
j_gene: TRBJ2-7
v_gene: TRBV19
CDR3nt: TGTGCCAGTAGCCCAGGGGTTAGCGGGAGTCACGAGCAGTACTTC
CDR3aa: CASSPGVSGSHEQYF

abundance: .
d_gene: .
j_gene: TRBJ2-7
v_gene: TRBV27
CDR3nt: TGTGCCAGCAGTTTATATCGGGGGCTCTCCTACGAGCAGTACTTC
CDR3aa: CASSLYRGLSYEQYF

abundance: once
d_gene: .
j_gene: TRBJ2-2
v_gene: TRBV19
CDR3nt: TGTGCCAGTAGTATTAGGGTTGGGGCTCCCGGTAGCACCGGGGAGCTGTTTTTT
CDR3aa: CASSIRVGAPGSTGELFF

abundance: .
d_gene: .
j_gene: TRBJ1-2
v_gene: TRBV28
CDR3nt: TGTGCCAGCAGTTGGCCGGAAGGACCCTATGGCTACACCTTC
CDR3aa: CASSWPEGPYGYTF

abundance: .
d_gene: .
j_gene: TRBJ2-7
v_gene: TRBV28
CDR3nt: TGTGCCAGCAGTGGACAGAACACCTACGAGCAGTACTTC
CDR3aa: CASSGQNTYEQYF

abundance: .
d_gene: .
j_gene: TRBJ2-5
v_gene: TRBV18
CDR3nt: TGTGCCAGCTCACTAGGGGTCCTGACCCAAGAGACCCAGTACTTC
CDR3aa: CASSLGVLTQETQYF

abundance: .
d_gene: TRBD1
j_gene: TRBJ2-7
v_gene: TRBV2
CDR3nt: TGTGCCAGCAGAGCCGGGACAGGAGACTACGAGCAGTACTTC
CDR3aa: CASRAGTGDYEQYF

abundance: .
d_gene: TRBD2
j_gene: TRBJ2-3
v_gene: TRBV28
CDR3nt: TGTGCCAGCAGTGGACTAGCGGGAGTTCTAGATACGCAGTATTTT
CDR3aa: CASSGLAGVLDTQYF

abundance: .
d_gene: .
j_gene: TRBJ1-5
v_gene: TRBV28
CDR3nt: TGTGCCAGCAGTTTGGCTGTAGGCAATCAGCCCCAGCATTTT
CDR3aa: CASSLAVGNQPQHF

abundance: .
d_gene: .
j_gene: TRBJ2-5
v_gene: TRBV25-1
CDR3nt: TGTGCCAGCAGTGAATGGGGCGATATACAAGAGACCCAGTACTTC
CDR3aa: CASSEWGDIQETQYF

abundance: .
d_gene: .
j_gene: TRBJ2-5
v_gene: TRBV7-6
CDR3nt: TGTGCCAGCAGCAACCGAGAGACCCAGTACTTC
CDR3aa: CASSNRETQYF

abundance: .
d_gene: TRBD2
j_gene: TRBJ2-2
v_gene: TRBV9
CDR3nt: TGTGCCAGCAGCGGCGACCTACTAGCGATCGGGAACACCGGGGAGCTGTTTTTT
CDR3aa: CASSGDLLAIGNTGELFF

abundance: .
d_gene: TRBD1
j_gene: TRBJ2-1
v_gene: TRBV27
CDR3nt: TGTGCCAGCAGTGGGACAGGGTGGGAGCAGTTCTTC
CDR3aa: CASSGTGWEQFF

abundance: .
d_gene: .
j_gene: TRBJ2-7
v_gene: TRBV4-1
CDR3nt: TGCGCCAGCAGCCAAGATTTTGCGGGCAACTACGAGCAGTACTTC
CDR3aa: CASSQDFAGNYEQYF

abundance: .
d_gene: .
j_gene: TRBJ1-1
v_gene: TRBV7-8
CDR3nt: TGTGCCAGCAGCCAGACACTCCGGAGCACTGAAGCTTTCTTT
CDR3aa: CASSQTLRSTEAFF

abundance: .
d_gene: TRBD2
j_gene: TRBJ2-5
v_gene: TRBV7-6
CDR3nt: TGTGCCAGCAGCACTGGACTAGCGGACCAAGAGACCCAGTACTTC
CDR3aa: CASSTGLADQETQYF

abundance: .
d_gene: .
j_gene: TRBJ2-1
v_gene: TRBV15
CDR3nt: TGTGCCACCAGCGGTACAGGGAGCTCCTACAATGAGCAGTTCTTC
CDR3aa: CATSGTGSSYNEQFF

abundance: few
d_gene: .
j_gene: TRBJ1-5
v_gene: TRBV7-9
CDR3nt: TGTGCCAGCAGCTATAGCAATCAGCCCCAGCATTTT
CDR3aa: CASSYSNQPQHF

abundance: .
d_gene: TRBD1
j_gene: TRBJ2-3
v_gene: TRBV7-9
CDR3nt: TGTGCCAGCAGCTCGCGGACAGGGGAGACAGATACGCAGTATTTT
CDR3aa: CASSSRTGETDTQYF

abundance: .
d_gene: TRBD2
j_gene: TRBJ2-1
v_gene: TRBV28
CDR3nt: TGTGCCAGCAGGGATAGCGGGAGGGCTTACAATGAGCAGTTCTTC
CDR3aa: CASRDSGRAYNEQFF

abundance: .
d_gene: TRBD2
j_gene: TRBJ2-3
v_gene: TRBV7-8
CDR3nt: TGTGCCAGCAGCTCCGGACTAGCGGGATTGGCAGATACGCAGTATTTT
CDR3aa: CASSSGLAGLADTQYF

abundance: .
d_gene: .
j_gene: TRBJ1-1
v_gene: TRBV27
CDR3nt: TGTGCCAGCAAGGGGGGTCTTATGAACACTGAAGCTTTCTTT
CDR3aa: CASKGGLMNTEAFF

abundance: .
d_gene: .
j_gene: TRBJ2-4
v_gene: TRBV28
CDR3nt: TGTGCCAGCAGTTTCGCACTCGCTAACAAAAACATTCAGTACTTC
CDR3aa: CASSFALANKNIQYF

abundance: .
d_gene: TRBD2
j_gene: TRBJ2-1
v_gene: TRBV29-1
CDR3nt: TGCAGCGTTGTGGGGCTAGCGGGAGGGGTTTGGAATGAGCAGTTCTTC
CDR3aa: CSVVGLAGGVWNEQFF

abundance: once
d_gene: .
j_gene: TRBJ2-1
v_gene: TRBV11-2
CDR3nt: TGTGCCAGCAGCTTGACGGGGAGCTCCTACAATGAGCAGTTCTTC
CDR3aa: CASSLTGSSYNEQFF

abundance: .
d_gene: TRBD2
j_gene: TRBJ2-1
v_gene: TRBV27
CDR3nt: TGTGCCAGCAGTTCCGAAGTTACTAGCGGGATGGCGAATGAGCAGTTCTTC
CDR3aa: CASSSEVTSGMANEQFF

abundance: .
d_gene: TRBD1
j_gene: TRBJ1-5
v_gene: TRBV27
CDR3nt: TGTGCCAGCAGTTTAACGGGACAGGGATTGAGCAATCAGCCCCAGCATTTT
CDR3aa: CASSLTGQGLSNQPQHF